This TCR beta chain was documented in a study of T-cell reconstitution after alpha-beta-depleted transplantation in children. This clonotype was recorded many times. Germline CDR1 DFQATT, CDR2 SNEGSKA (reference sequence). This CDR3 has 16 residues. Trimming left V 5 bases short and J 0 bases short, with 19 bases between. Unique molecular identifiers were incorporated into the prepared TCRbeta library. TCRdb independently ran MiXCR on the PCR reads; one entry per CDR3 protein. This sample has some 240,000 distinct CDR3 sequences, with 9.7% found just once. The material sequenced was PBMCs from the stem cell graft donor, taken from the stem cell graft. This sequence originates from a human donor who donated a stem cell graft to a child with SCID. J is TRBJ1-2 and V is TRBV20-1; D unclear. The CDR3 loop reads CSALGQGSMANYGYTF. Here the CDR3 DNA reads TGCAGTGCTCTCGGGCAAGGGTCGATGGCTAACTATGGCTACACCTTC.